Here is one TCR beta chain with its context. Its antigen is not known. As the CDR3 is not closed by the conserved phenylalanine or tryptophan, this likely results from a read error. This CDR3 contains 14 residues. With 4 bases removed from V and 0 bases from J, the gap between germline ends came to 7 bases. In germline, CDR1 is LNHDA, CDR2 SQIVND (reference sequence). This sample is drawn from a study of read filtering for tumor transcriptome and immune sequencing. Study at large: By R-ISS, stages I, II and III held about 8, 16 and 7 patients. TCR-mapped reads were about 4.05 to 10.27 million with IR-seq versus roughly 75 to 1,400 with RNA-seq.

At the time of active disease, bone marrow was collected from every patient. Overall study results and limits: In IR-seq, single-read clonotypes were roughly 82% of clonotypes but around 4% of reads.

From about 0.4 ug of RNA, a library with molecular barcoded alpha/delta and beta/gamma adaptors was made. TCRdb reprocessed the reads via MiXCR and lists one record per CDR3 protein. The table has fewer than 150,000 distinct CDR3 sequences, 10% to 15% seen once. The sequenced sample was a population of CD138-negative cells sorted from bone marrow. V is TRBV19 and J is TRBJ2-1; D unclear. The TCR sequence derives from a donor aged 40 or over with multiple myeloma. The CDR3 coding sequence is TGTGCCAGTAGTAGCGCTAACTCCTACAATGAGCAGTTCCTC. The encoded protein is CASSSANSYNEQFL.